The sequence of this T cell receptor (beta chain) was determined in a study of CD4+ T cells in melanoma. Generated by immunoSEQ multiplex PCR, the TCRdb table keeps only in-frame clones and is missing some. This table has some 110,000 clones, 92% appearing once. Overall study results and limits: A reported correlation linked neoantigen-specific CD4+ T cells to CD8+, macrophage and B cell function. In melanoma, neoantigen-specific CD4+ T cells reportedly differed in differentiation state.

This CDR3 region has 12 residues. Germline V gene data show CDR1 as LNHDA and CDR2 as SQIVND (reference sequence). Trimming cost V 7 bases and J 8 bases, with 14 bases left between them. In the case of this clone: The target antigen is unknown.

Sequences were obtained from peripheral blood. The rearrangement uses TRBV19 and TRBJ1-2; D not certain. The clonotype comes from a human donor with melanoma. The CDR3 DNA reads TGTGCCAGTACCGGGGATGGATGGGGCTACACCTTC. Residues: CASTGDGWGYTF.